These T cell receptor beta chains were read from a single sample in a study of T-cell reconstitution after alpha-beta-depleted transplantation in children. One entry per CDR3 protein results from TCRdb running MiXCR on the PCR reads. Here the sample spans over 150,000 distinct CDR3 sequences, approximately 6.8% being singletons. The sample consisted of PBMCs from the stem cell graft donor, taken from the stem cell graft. These receptors all stem from a human donor who donated a stem cell graft to a child with Wiskott-Aldrich syndrome. Both conserved end residues are part of each CDR3. The D gene is left open where the match is weak. Clone size appears in some rows only: once, few, many, or a class for an expanded clone.

clone_size j_call d_call v_call cdr3_aa
many TRBJ2-1 TRBD2 TRBV10-3 CAITKQLADYNEQFF
many TRBJ2-5 - TRBV3-1 CASRLRQGGETQYF
many TRBJ2-3 TRBD1 TRBV12-3/TRBV12-4 CASSYPQGPTDTQYF
many TRBJ2-7 - TRBV5-1 CASSPGRNDEQYF
many TRBJ2-3 - TRBV5-4 CASSQRTPSTDTQYF
many TRBJ2-3 TRBD2 TRBV12-3/TRBV12-4 CASSAWIAGGGDTQYF
- TRBJ2-5 TRBD1 TRBV15 CATSEGAARPQETQYF
many TRBJ2-3 - TRBV29-1 CSVGVGGDTQYF
few TRBJ2-7 - TRBV5-5 CASSSLGLSYEQYF
many TRBJ2-7 - TRBV6-1 CASSNPRGSSYEQYF
many TRBJ2-7 - TRBV12-3/TRBV12-4 CASSLSTPTEQYF
many TRBJ1-1 - TRBV15 CATSSIPSNTEAFF
many TRBJ2-7 TRBD1 TRBV6-1 CASTRSGTGGSEQYF
few TRBJ1-3 - TRBV5-1 CASSHGPGRDSGNTIYF
many TRBJ2-3 TRBD1 TRBV9 CASSEGQPDTQYF
many TRBJ2-1 - TRBV29-1 CSVSKDHGGAEQFF
- TRBJ1-2 - TRBV2 CASRGQLTNYGYTF
many TRBJ1-3 - TRBV7-2 CASSLSYSPGNTIYF
many TRBJ1-1 - TRBV18 CASSPPFGENTEAFF
many TRBJ1-1 - TRBV5-1 CASSSLGGVRMNTEAFF
many TRBJ2-1 TRBD2 TRBV2 CASSEFETSGTEQFF
- TRBJ2-2 - TRBV5-1 CASNAGHMTNTGELFF
- TRBJ2-5 TRBD2 TRBV7-7 CASSLGLAGGYTAQYF
many TRBJ2-5 - TRBV4-1 CASSQGGETQYF
many TRBJ2-7 TRBD1 TRBV27 CASSLVGQGERQYF
many TRBJ1-2 - TRBV7-9 CASSLDTYGYTF
many TRBJ2-7 - TRBV29-1 CSAVGPQGKRSYEQYF
many TRBJ2-7 - TRBV3-1 CASSQSRAGEQYF
many TRBJ1-2 - TRBV18 CASSPDREDNYGYTF
many TRBJ1-4 - TRBV6-5 CASSRIGRPATNEKLFF
many TRBJ2-1 TRBD1 TRBV12-3/TRBV12-4 CASSLALQNRGTFF
many TRBJ1-1 - TRBV7-7 CASSSRTDTEAFF
few TRBJ2-7 - TRBV5-6 CASSLAGQQAYEQYF
many TRBJ2-4 TRBD2 TRBV28 CASSLSSGRGRNIQYF
few TRBJ1-6 TRBD1 TRBV6-8 CAGFPGQINSPLHF
- TRBJ1-2 - TRBV7-2 CASSSLPGGAYGYTF
many TRBJ2-1 TRBD2 TRBV12-3/TRBV12-4 CASTPGLAGVNEQFF
many TRBJ2-1 - TRBV5-1 CASSLVLSNEQFF
- TRBJ2-2 TRBD1 TRBV5-5 CASSLVGTGDTGELFF
many TRBJ1-6 TRBD1 TRBV7-8 CAITAPWDRPNSPLHF
- TRBJ2-3 TRBD2 TRBV2 CASKRTSGGFTDTQYF
many TRBJ2-1 - TRBV7-2 CASSLRQSYNEQFF
many TRBJ1-1 - TRBV30 CAATRRGLMNTEAFF
many TRBJ2-1 TRBD2 TRBV12-3/TRBV12-4 CASTSSGYNEQFF
few TRBJ2-3 - TRBV3-1 CASSLRSTRDTQYF
many TRBJ1-4 TRBD1 TRBV12-3/TRBV12-4 CASSRTGRNEKLFF
- TRBJ2-5 - TRBV7-6 CASGGRGKVRETQYF
- TRBJ1-1 - TRBV13 CASSLGEQRGSAEAFF
many TRBJ2-7 TRBD2 TRBV11-1 CASSSPVAGESILEEQYF
many TRBJ1-1 - TRBV28 CASVPGLPRGAFF
- TRBJ2-1 - TRBV7-9 CASSSPPRDGERGNEQFF
many TRBJ2-1 - TRBV29-1 CSVELRERHGNEQFF
- TRBJ2-1 - TRBV6-2/TRBV6-3 CASQLSGPYNEQFF